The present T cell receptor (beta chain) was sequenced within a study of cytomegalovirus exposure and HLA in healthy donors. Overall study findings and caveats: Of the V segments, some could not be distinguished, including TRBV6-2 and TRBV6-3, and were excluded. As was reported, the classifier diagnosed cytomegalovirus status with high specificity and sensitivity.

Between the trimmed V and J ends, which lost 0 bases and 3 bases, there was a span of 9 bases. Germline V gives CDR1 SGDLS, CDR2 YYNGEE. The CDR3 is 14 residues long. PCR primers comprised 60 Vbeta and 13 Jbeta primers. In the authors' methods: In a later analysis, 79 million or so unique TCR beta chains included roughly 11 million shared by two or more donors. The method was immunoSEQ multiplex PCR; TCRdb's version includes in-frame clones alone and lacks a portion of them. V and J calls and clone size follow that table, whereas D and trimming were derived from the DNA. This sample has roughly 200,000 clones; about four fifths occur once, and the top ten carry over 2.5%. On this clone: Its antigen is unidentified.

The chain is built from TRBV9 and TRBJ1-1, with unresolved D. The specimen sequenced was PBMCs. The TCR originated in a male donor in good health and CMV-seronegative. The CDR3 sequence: CASSVDSRYTEAFF. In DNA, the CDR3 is TGTGCCAGCAGCGTAGATTCGCGGTACACTGAAGCTTTCTTT. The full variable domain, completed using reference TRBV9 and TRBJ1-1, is DSGVTQTPKHLITATGQRVTLRCSPRSGDLSVYWYQQSLDQGLQFLIQYYNGEERAKGNILERFSAQQFPDLHSELNLSSLELGDSALYFCASSVDSRYTEAFFGQGTRLTVV.